This T cell receptor (beta chain) was sequenced for a study of blood T cell repertoires in COVID-19. Study at large: Material from acute and convalescent COVID-19 was sourced from the United States, Italy and Spain. Sources were T cells, B-cell-depleted T cells, or PBMCs; the material itself was cDNA or gDNA.

In the source study's methods: Estimation of nucleated cell counts was performed using reference gene primer amplification. Clones were read by immunoSEQ multiplex PCR, and TCRdb kept only the in-frame ones, dropping some. That table gives V, J and clone size, and the DNA gave D and trimming. The data hold around 97,000 clones, with 85% to 90% observed a single time. CDR3 length: 15 amino acids. V shed 4 bases, J shed 3 bases, and the junction held 9 bases outside the gene matches. In germline, CDR1 is MNHEY, CDR2 SVGEGT. V is TRBV6-2 or TRBV6-3 and J is TRBJ2-7; 7 bases are shared with TRBD1. The sequence came from a human donor in a cohort sampled during active COVID-19. Sequenced material: peripheral blood. CDR3 amino acids: CASSLTGDPNYEQYF. CDR3 DNA: TGTGCCAGCAGTTTAACAGGGGACCCCAACTACGAGCAGTACTTC.